Following are 5 T cell receptor beta chains from one sample sequenced in a study of read filtering for tumor transcriptome and immune sequencing. The library was built from 400 to 500 ng RNA with molecular barcoded adaptors for alpha/delta and beta/gamma chains. TCRdb independently ran MiXCR on the reads; one entry per CDR3 protein. The sample comprises tens of thousands of distinct CDR3 sequences, approximately 15% of which are singletons, and about 44% rests with the top ten. What was sequenced was a population of CD138-negative cells sorted from bone marrow. Receptors originate from a donor aged 40 or older with multiple myeloma.

The table lists this clonotype with many counts. The V call is TRBV5-1, the J call TRBJ2-7; D ambiguous. The CDR3 length is 14 residues. The germline gives CDR1 SGHRS, CDR2 YFSETQ. V lost 4 bases, J lost 0 bases, and 11 bases lay in between. The CDR3 here is CASSPERSSYEQYF. The CDR3 coding sequence is TGCGCCAGCAGCCCCGAGAGGAGCTCCTACGAGCAGTACTTC.

This clonotype has a count of ten or more. V usage is TRBV12-3 or TRBV12-4 and J usage is TRBJ1-5; tentative D call: TRBD1 (5 bases). V gave up 6 bases and J gave up 2 bases, with 11 bases separating them. The CDR3 contains 14 residues. The CDR3 DNA is TGTGCCAGCAGGGTCGGGACGGGCAATCAGCCCCAGCATTTT. Its translation is CASRVGTGNQPQHF.

The chain has TRBV24-1 and TRBJ2-5; D is ambiguous. The CDR3 contains 15 residues. Germline CDR1 and CDR2: KGHDR and SFDVKD. The ends were cut back, 4 bases at V and 0 bases at J, with 11 bases in the middle. In nucleotides, the CDR3 is TGTGCCACCAGTGACCAGACACCTTACCAAGAGACCCAGTACTTC. Amino acid sequence: CATSDQTPYQETQYF.

This clonotype was recorded many times. V gene TRBV3-1 combines with J gene TRBJ2-5; 11 bases line up with TRBD1. Trimming cost V 1 base and J 9 bases; bases outside gene matches: 1. The CDR3 length is 13 residues. Per the germline V gene, CDR1 is LGHDT and CDR2 is YNNKEL (reference sequence). Written as DNA, the CDR3 is TGTGCCAGCAGCCAAGGGACAGGGGGCTCCCAGTACTTC. It yields the protein CASSQGTGGSQYF.

This chain connects TRBV7-9 to TRBJ2-3, with D perhaps matching TRBD1 (5 bases). Trimming removed 1 base from V and 3 bases from J, with 11 bases in between. CDR1 is SEHNR and CDR2 is FQNEAQ in the germline V gene (reference sequence). This CDR3 region has 15 residues. CDR3: CASSLVRVGTDTQYF. The DNA for the CDR3 is TGTGCCAGCAGCTTAGTCAGGGTTGGTACAGATACGCAGTATTTT.